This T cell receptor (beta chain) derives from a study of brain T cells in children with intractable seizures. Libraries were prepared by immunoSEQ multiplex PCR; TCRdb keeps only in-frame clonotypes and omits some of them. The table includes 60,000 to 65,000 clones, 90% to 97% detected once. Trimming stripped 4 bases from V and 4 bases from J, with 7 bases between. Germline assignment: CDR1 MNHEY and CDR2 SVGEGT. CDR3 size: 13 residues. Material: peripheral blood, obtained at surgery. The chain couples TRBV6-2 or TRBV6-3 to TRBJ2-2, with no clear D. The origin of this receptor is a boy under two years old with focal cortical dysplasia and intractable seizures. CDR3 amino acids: CASSSDVTGELFF. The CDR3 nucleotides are TGTGCCAGCAGTTCGGACGTCACCGGGGAGCTGTTTTTT.